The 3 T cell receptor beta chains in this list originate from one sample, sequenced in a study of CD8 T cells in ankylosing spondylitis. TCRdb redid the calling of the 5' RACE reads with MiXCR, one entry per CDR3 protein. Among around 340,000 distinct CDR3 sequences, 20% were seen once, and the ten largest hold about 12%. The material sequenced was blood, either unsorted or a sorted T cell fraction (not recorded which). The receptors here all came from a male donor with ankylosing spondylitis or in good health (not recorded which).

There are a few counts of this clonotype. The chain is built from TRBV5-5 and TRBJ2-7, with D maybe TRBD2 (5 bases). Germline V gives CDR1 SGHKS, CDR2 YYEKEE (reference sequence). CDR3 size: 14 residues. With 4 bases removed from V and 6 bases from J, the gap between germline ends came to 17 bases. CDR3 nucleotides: TGTGCCAGCAGCCCTGATGGAGGCTACGCCGAGCAGTACTTC. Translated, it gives CASSPDGGYAEQYF.

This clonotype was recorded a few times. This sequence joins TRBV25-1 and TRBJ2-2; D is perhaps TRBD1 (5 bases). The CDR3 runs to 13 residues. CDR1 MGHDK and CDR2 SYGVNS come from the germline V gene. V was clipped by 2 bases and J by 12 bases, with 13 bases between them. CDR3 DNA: TGTGCCAGCAGTGAAACAGGTTCCTTCCAGCTGTTTTTT. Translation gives CASSETGSFQLFF. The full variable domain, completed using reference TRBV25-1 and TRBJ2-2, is EADIYQTPRYLVIGTGKKITLECSQTMGHDKMYWYQQDPGMELHLIHYSYGVNSTEKGDLSSESTVSRIRTEHFPLTLESARPSHTSQYLCASSETGSFQLFFGEGSRLTVL.

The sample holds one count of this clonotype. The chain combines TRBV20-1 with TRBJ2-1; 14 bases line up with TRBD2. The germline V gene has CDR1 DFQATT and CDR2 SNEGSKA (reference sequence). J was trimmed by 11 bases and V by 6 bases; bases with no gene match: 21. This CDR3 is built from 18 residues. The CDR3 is CSAAAPGLAGARRRKQFF. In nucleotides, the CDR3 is TGCAGTGCCGCCGCTCCGGGACTAGCGGGGGCCCGACGAAGGAAGCAGTTCTTC.